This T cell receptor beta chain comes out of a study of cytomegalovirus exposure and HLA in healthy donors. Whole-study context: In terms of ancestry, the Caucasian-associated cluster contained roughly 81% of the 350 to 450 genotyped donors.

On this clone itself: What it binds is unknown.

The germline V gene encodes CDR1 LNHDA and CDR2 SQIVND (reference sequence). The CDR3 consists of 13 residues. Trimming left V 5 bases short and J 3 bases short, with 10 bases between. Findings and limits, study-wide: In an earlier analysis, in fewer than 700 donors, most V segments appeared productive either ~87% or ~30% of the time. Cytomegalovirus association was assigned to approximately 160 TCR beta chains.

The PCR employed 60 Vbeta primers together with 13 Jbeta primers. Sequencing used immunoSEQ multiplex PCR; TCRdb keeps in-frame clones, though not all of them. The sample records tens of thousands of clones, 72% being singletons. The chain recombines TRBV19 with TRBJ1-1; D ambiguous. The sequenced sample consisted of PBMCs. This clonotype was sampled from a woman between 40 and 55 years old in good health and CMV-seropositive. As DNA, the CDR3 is TGTGCCAGTAGTTTCCCGGGATACACTGAAGCTTTCTTT. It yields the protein CASSFPGYTEAFF.